This entry lists 10 T cell receptor beta chains sequenced from one sample in a study of shared clonotypes between healthy human individuals. Data came from immunoSEQ multiplex PCR; TCRdb stores just in-frame clones and leaves some out. The sample contains millions of clones, 85% to 95% of which appear only once. The sequenced sample was naive CD4+ T cells sorted from blood. Subset: CD45RA+ positively selected. The receptor set was obtained from a man between 18 and 35 years old in good health.

The chain recombines TRBV10-3 with TRBJ2-6; D is tentatively TRBD1 or TRBD2 (5 bases each). Per germline, CDR1 ENHRY and CDR2 SYGVKD. Between the trimmed V and J ends, which lost 6 bases and 3 bases, there was a span of 12 bases. The CDR3 runs to 15 residues. CDR3 loop: CAISAGTSGANVLTF. Written as DNA, the CDR3 is TGTGCCATCAGCGCCGGGACCAGTGGGGCCAACGTCCTGACTTTC.

This sequence joins TRBV4-3 and TRBJ1-5; possible D gene TRBD1, 6 bases. The V end was cut by 0 bases, the J end by 7 bases, with 16 bases between. The CDR3 runs to 16 residues. Germline V gives CDR1 LGHNA, CDR2 YSLEER. Here the CDR3 DNA reads TGCGCCAGCAGCCAAGACTCCGGTCAGGGGTCCCAGCCCCAGCATTTT. Protein product: CASSQDSGQGSQPQHF.

With respect to this clone: Other DNA sequences in the sample encode the same CDR3. The chain joins TRBV7-2 to TRBJ1-5, with D hard to call. From germline, CDR1 is SGHTA and CDR2 FQGNSA. V was clipped by 0 bases and J by 2 bases, with 8 bases between them. The CDR3 consists of 15 residues. The CDR3 sequence is CASSLAVSGNQPQHF. The CDR3 coding sequence is TGTGCCAGCAGCTTAGCCGTGAGCGGCAATCAGCCCCAGCATTTT.

This rearrangement joins TRBV11-2 to TRBJ1-3; 11 bases align to TRBD1. Germline CDR1 reads SGHAT; CDR2 reads FQNNGV. V lost 1 base, J lost 3 bases, and 5 bases stayed unmatched. This CDR3 is 17 amino acids long. For the CDR3, the DNA is TGTGCCAGCAGCTTAGTGGACAGGGGGCTTTTTGGAAACACCATATATTTT. It yields the protein CASSLVDRGLFGNTIYF.

DNA for the CDR3: TGTGCCAGCAGCGTTAGCGGGAGTACGGAGACCCAGTACTTC. It is translated as CASSVSGSTETQYF. The genes are TRBV9 and TRBJ2-5; TRBD2 aligns across 9 bases. Germline-derived CDR1 and CDR2 are SGDLS and YYNGEE. V shed 2 bases, J shed 5 bases, and the junction held 4 bases outside the gene matches. The CDR3 consists of 14 residues.

With respect to this clone: The sample carries other DNA sequences with the same CDR3. The gene calls are TRBV28 and TRBJ2-1; D is possibly TRBD1 or TRBD2 (5 bases each). Germline CDR1 is MDHEN and CDR2 is SYDVKM. The CDR3 contains 15 residues. Trimming cost V 5 bases and J 0 bases, with 11 bases left between them. CDR3 DNA sequence: TGTGCCAGCAGTCTTCGGGGCAGCTCCTACAATGAGCAGTTCTTC. It translates to CASSLRGSSYNEQFF.

This clone is a singleton in its sample. The rearrangement joins TRBV6-5 to TRBJ1-3; D is unresolved. Germline V CDR1 and CDR2: MNHEY, SVGAGI. The CDR3 is 14 amino acids. The ends were cut back, 6 bases at V and 3 bases at J, with 12 bases in the middle. The CDR3 loop is CASRRLGSGNTIYF. The DNA for the CDR3 is TGTGCCAGCAGGAGGCTCGGAAGTGGAAACACCATATATTTT.

The rearrangement uses TRBV12-5 and TRBJ1-3; no clear D gene. Germline lookup yields CDR1 LGHNT and CDR2 FRNRAP. The CDR3 covers 16 residues. V shed 6 bases and J shed 1 base, with 16 bases lying between them. CDR3 DNA: TGTGCTAGTGGGGGGTACACCGGGTTTTCTGGAAACACCATATATTTT. Its protein is CASGGYTGFSGNTIYF.

This chain joins TRBV7-9 and TRBJ2-7, with 10 nucleotides matching TRBD2. Germline CDR1 reads SEHNR; CDR2 reads FQNEAQ (reference sequence). The CDR3 spans 16 residues. J gave up 4 bases and V 5 bases, and 11 bases lay outside the gene matches. The CDR3 reads CASSISTGTSVYEQYF. CDR3 nucleotides: TGTGCCAGCAGCATAAGCACCGGGACTAGCGTTTACGAGCAGTACTTC.

The table lists this clone with a count of one. The chain recombines TRBV28 with TRBJ1-3, with D perhaps matching TRBD1 (6 bases). The ends were cut back, 5 bases at V and 5 bases at J, with 16 bases in the middle. From germline, CDR1 is MDHEN and CDR2 SYDVKM. This CDR3 is 15 amino acids long. Here the CDR3 DNA reads TGTGCCAGCAGTCCCCCCCAGGGGCAAAGAAACACCATATATTTT. Translated: CASSPPQGQRNTIYF.